The clone carrying this T cell receptor (beta chain) was picked up one time. Other DNA sequences of this sample code for an identical CDR3. CD45RO/CCR7/CD25/CD127/CD95/CD27 sorting isolated CD4+ naive, central memory, regulatory and stem cell-like memory cells. Sorted cells reached over 95% purity in every population. The data belong to a study of beta chain features in type 1 diabetes. Study summary: All samples yielded 107,917,701 examined sorted cells.

Sequencing targeted expressed TCRB transcripts, as all isolated RNA had been reverse transcribed. Assay: immunoSEQ multiplex PCR; the TCRdb copy retains only in-frame clones and omits some. The data show 600,000 to 650,000 clones, around a sixth seen once. Germline V gene sequence: CDR1 MNHEY, CDR2 SVGAGI. This CDR3 region has 15 residues. Trimming stripped 0 bases from V and 1 base from J, with 9 bases between. The sequenced material came from naive CD4+ T cells from blood. The J gene is TRBJ1-2, the V gene TRBV6-5, with D possibly TRBD1 on 5 matching bases. This receptor was obtained from a man aged 18 to 30 in good health. The CDR3 spells CASSYSGVDNYGYTF. The DNA for the CDR3 is TGTGCCAGCAGTTACTCGGGGGTTGATAACTATGGCTACACCTTC.